These 14 T cell receptor beta chains came from one sample sequenced in a study of patients and donors after allogeneic stem cell transplantation. TCRdb analysed the RT-PCR reads with MiXCR anew, one entry per CDR3 protein. The top ten hold 30% to 35% of the sample, which has approximately 210,000 distinct CDR3 sequences, less than 45% seen once. What was sequenced was blood, either unsorted or a sorted T cell fraction (not recorded which). Receptor source: a human donor who was either an allogeneic HSCT recipient or a stem cell or donor lymphocyte infusion donor (not recorded which). It is not recorded whose cells these are; they may come from a transplant donor.

This rearrangement joins TRBV12-3 or TRBV12-4 to TRBJ1-1, with D uncertain. V was clipped by 1 base and J by 4 bases, with 4 bases between them. The CDR3 runs to 12 residues. DNA of the CDR3: TGTGCCAGCAGTTTAGAGTCCACTGAAGCTTTCTTT. It codes for CASSLESTEAFF.

This clonotype was seen a few times. The chain has TRBV20-1 and TRBJ2-3, with TRBD2 identical over 8 bases. J was trimmed by 5 bases and V by 6 bases; bases with no gene match: 13. The CDR3 sequence is 15 residues long. Germline CDR1 and CDR2: DFQATT and SNEGSKA (reference sequence). DNA of the CDR3: TGCAGTGCCCCTCGAGCGGGAGACGATAGAGATACGCAGTATTTT. Translated, it gives CSAPRAGDDRDTQYF.

Only a few counts were recorded for this clonotype. The V and J genes are TRBV4-3 and TRBJ1-1, with TRBD1 matching over 7 bases. CDR3 size: 16 residues. The germline gives CDR1 LGHNA, CDR2 YSLEER. Trimming at V came to 0 bases and at J to 8 bases, leaving 12 bases not matched to a gene. CDR3 protein: CASSQDLIDRAAEAFF. The CDR3 DNA is TGCGCCAGCAGCCAAGATCTGATCGACAGGGCGGCCGAAGCTTTCTTT.

This clonotype was detected many times. The V gene is TRBV20-1, the J gene TRBJ2-3; TRBD1 is a possible D gene (5 bases). The CDR3 runs 13 residues. CDR1 is DFQATT and CDR2 is SNEGSKA in the germline V gene (reference sequence). Trimming cost V 6 bases and J 0 bases, with 10 bases left between them. The CDR3 sequence is CSAPRVSTDTQYF. CDR3 DNA: TGCAGTGCGCCCAGGGTCAGCACAGATACGCAGTATTTT.

This chain links TRBV3-1 with TRBJ2-1; D remains ambiguous. From germline, CDR1 is LGHDT and CDR2 YNNKEL (reference sequence). The V gene lost 0 bases and the J gene lost 3 bases, with 9 bases spanning the gap. CDR3 size: 15 residues. CDR3 coding DNA: TGTGCCAGCAGCCAAGACCGGACCAGCTACAATGAGCAGTTCTTC. Translated, it gives CASSQDRTSYNEQFF.

This clonotype was picked up a small number of times. The chain combines TRBV9 with TRBJ2-7; D not certain. Germline CDR1 is SGDLS and CDR2 is YYNGEE. V gave up 0 bases and J gave up 7 bases, with 11 bases separating them. The CDR3 is made up of 13 amino acids. CDR3 nucleotides: TGTGCCAGCAGCGTAGCGGAAGGGTGGGAGCAGTACTTC. Encoded protein: CASSVAEGWEQYF.

In its sample, this clonotype was seen a few times. This chain links TRBV15 with TRBJ2-7; a possible D gene is TRBD2 (6 bases). CDR1 and CDR2 (germline): LNHNV, YYDKDF (reference sequence). CDR3 length equals 14 residues. The ends were cut back, 0 bases at V and 5 bases at J, with 11 bases in the middle. This CDR3 is CATSREASANEQYF. In DNA form, the CDR3 reads TGTGCCACCAGCAGAGAGGCTAGCGCTAACGAGCAGTACTTC.

This clonotype was counted only a few times. V and J are TRBV9 and TRBJ1-1; 8 bases map to TRBD1. Trimming took 2 bases from V and 3 from J; bases not matched to a gene: 3. CDR1 and CDR2 from the germline V gene are SGDLS and YYNGEE. There are 14 residues in the CDR3. This CDR3 is CASSVPQGDTEAFF. In nucleotides, the CDR3 is TGTGCCAGCAGCGTCCCACAGGGGGACACTGAAGCTTTCTTT.

The CDR3 reads CASSQQGAIGDEQFF. Written as DNA, the CDR3 is TGCGCCAGCAGCCAACAGGGGGCGATAGGGGATGAGCAGTTCTTC. V is TRBV4-3 and J is TRBJ2-1, with 8 bases aligning to TRBD1. Trimming at V came to 2 bases and at J to 8 bases, leaving 8 bases not matched to a gene. This CDR3 spans 15 amino acids. The germline CDR1 and CDR2 sequences are LGHNA and YSLEER.

This clonotype was seen only a few times. The V call is TRBV5-1, the J call TRBJ1-1, with TRBD1 identical over 10 bases. Per the germline V gene, CDR1 is SGHRS and CDR2 is YFSETQ. V lost 7 bases, J lost 3 bases, and 12 bases stayed unmatched. This CDR3 comprises 16 residues. As DNA, the CDR3 is TGCGCCAGCGGGCCGGGACAGGGGACGTGGGACACTGAAGCTTTCTTT. This gives the protein CASGPGQGTWDTEAFF.

This clonotype was detected only a few times. The rearrangement links TRBV12-3 or TRBV12-4 to TRBJ1-2; TRBD1 might be the D (5 bases). V lost 4 bases to trimming and J lost 6 bases, with 21 bases between them. The CDR3 extends over 16 amino acids. The CDR3 DNA is TGTGCCAGCAGTTCGCAGAGGACATCACCTAGGGATGGCTACACCTTC. This gives the protein CASSSQRTSPRDGYTF.

The chain uses TRBV19 and TRBJ2-1; D ambiguous. V was cut by 5 bases and J by 6 bases, with 5 bases left in between. The CDR3 length is 11 residues. CDR1 LNHDA and CDR2 SQIVND come from the germline V gene (reference sequence). This chain's CDR3 is CASSLPNEQFF. The DNA of the CDR3 is TGTGCCAGTAGTCTCCCCAATGAGCAGTTCTTC.

The chain recombines TRBV4-3 with TRBJ2-7; D is possibly TRBD2 (7 bases). The CDR3 runs 17 residues. V gave up 0 bases and J gave up 6 bases, with 21 bases separating them. Germline V CDR1 and CDR2: LGHNA, YSLEER. The CDR3 DNA is TGCGCCAGCAGCCAAGATGCTCGATTGGCAGGGGAGGGCGAGCAGTACTTC. Protein: CASSQDARLAGEGEQYF.

This sequence joins TRBV4-3 and TRBJ1-1; TRBD1 might be the D (6 bases). The ends were cut back, 4 bases at V and 6 bases at J, with 15 bases in the middle. The germline CDR1 and CDR2 sequences are LGHNA and YSLEER. This CDR3 is built from 14 residues. The CDR3 spells CASSLTGGLSEAFF. CDR3 nucleotides: TGCGCCAGCAGCCTGACAGGAGGGTTGTCTGAAGCTTTCTTT.